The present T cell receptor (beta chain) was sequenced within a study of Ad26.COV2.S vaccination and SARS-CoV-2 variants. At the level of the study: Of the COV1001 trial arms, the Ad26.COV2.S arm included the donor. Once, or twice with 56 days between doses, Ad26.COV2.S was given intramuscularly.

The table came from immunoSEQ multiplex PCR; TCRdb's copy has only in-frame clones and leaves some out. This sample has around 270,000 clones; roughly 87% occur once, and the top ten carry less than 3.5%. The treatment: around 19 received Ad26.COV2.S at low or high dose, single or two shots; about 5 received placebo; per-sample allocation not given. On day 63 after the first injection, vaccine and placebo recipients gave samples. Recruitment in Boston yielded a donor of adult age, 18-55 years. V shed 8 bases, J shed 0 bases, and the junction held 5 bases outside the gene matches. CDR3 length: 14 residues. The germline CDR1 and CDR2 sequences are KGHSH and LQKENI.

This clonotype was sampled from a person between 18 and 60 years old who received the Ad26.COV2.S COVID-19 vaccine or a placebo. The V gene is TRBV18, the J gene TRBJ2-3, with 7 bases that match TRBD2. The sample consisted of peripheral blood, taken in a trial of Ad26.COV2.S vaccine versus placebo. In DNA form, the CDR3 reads TGTGCCAGCGCCTCGGGACTAAGCACAGATACGCAGTATTTT. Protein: CASASGLSTDTQYF. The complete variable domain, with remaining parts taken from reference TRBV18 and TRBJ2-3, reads NAGVMQNPRHLVRRRGQEARLRCSPMKGHSHVYWYRQLPEEGLKFMVYLQKENIIDESGMPKERFSAEFPKEGPSILRIQQVVRGDSAAYFCASASGLSTDTQYFGPGTRLTVL.